The rows below give T cell receptor beta chains drawn from one sample of a study of molecular identifiers for immune sequencing clone quantification. TCRdb re-derived calls from the PCR reads in MiXCR, one entry per CDR3 protein. The repertoire holds 490,000 or so distinct CDR3 sequences, with less than 30% as singletons. The sequenced sample consisted of naive CD8+ T cells from blood, with Jurkat cell RNA spiked in. The receptors were gathered from a human donor in good health. Some libraries in this study had Jurkat cell RNA spiked in. Both conserved end residues are part of each CDR3. The order of the fields is D gene, J gene, V gene, clone size, CDR3 DNA, CDR3 protein. D genes are given only for firm matches. Only part of the rows carry a size: once, few, many, or a class if the clone is expanded.

d_gene: TRBD2; j_gene: TRBJ2-3; v_gene: TRBV9; abundance: few; CDR3nt: TGTGCCAGCGGTCCTAGCGGGAGCCCCACAGATACGCAGTATTTT; CDR3aa: CASGPSGSPTDTQYF
d_gene: NA; j_gene: TRBJ2-1; v_gene: TRBV30; abundance: few; CDR3nt: TGTGCCTGGAGTGTTGGACTACTTGAGCAGTTCTTC; CDR3aa: CAWSVGLLEQFF
d_gene: NA; j_gene: TRBJ1-1; v_gene: TRBV24-1; abundance: few; CDR3nt: TGTGCCACCAGACTGAACACTGAAGCTTTCTTT; CDR3aa: CATRLNTEAFF
d_gene: TRBD1; j_gene: TRBJ1-1; v_gene: TRBV27; abundance: NA; CDR3nt: TGTGCCAGCAGGCTTATCGCCGGACAGGGATTAGCTGAAGCTTTCTTT; CDR3aa: CASRLIAGQGLAEAFF
d_gene: TRBD2; j_gene: TRBJ2-2; v_gene: TRBV7-9; abundance: many; CDR3nt: TGTGCCAGCAGCTTTCTAGCGGACACCGGGGAGCTGTTTTTT; CDR3aa: CASSFLADTGELFF
d_gene: TRBD2; j_gene: TRBJ2-3; v_gene: TRBV6-2/TRBV6-3; abundance: many; CDR3nt: TGTGCCAGCAGTTACGGGACTAGCGGGGCAGATACGCAGTATTTT; CDR3aa: CASSYGTSGADTQYF
d_gene: NA; j_gene: TRBJ1-2; v_gene: TRBV12-3/TRBV12-4; abundance: NA; CDR3nt: TGTGCCAGCAGCTCCCCGGGGACCGTAGGAAACTATGGCTACACCTTC; CDR3aa: CASSSPGTVGNYGYTF
d_gene: NA; j_gene: TRBJ2-5; v_gene: TRBV28; abundance: many; CDR3nt: TGTGCCAGCAGTCCCCGGGGCGCACAAGAGACCCAGTACTTC; CDR3aa: CASSPRGAQETQYF
d_gene: TRBD1; j_gene: TRBJ1-6; v_gene: TRBV5-1; abundance: few; CDR3nt: TGCGCCAGCAGCCGGGAGGGACAGGGTGTCCCCTCGAATTCACCCCTCCACTTT; CDR3aa: CASSREGQGVPSNSPLHF
d_gene: NA; j_gene: TRBJ2-5; v_gene: TRBV29-1; abundance: many; CDR3nt: TGCAGCGTTGATGCAGATTCTGCGGAGACCCAGTACTTC; CDR3aa: CSVDADSAETQYF
d_gene: TRBD2; j_gene: TRBJ2-7; v_gene: TRBV7-2; abundance: few; CDR3nt: TGTGCCAGCAGCTTAGGTGGGACTAGTGCCTACGAGCAGTACTTC; CDR3aa: CASSLGGTSAYEQYF
d_gene: NA; j_gene: TRBJ1-1; v_gene: TRBV6-2/TRBV6-3; abundance: many; CDR3nt: TGTGCCAGCAGCCTCTGGGGAGGTGAAGCTTTCTTT; CDR3aa: CASSLWGGEAFF
d_gene: TRBD1; j_gene: TRBJ2-3; v_gene: TRBV7-9; abundance: few; CDR3nt: TGTGCCAGCAGCTTCACAGGGGGTAGCACAGATACGCAGTATTTT; CDR3aa: CASSFTGGSTDTQYF
d_gene: TRBD1; j_gene: TRBJ2-7; v_gene: TRBV7-3; abundance: NA; CDR3nt: TGTGCCAGCAGCTTCGGGACCGGGACAGGGCTTTACGAGCAGTACTTC; CDR3aa: CASSFGTGTGLYEQYF
d_gene: NA; j_gene: TRBJ1-2; v_gene: TRBV5-6; abundance: NA; CDR3nt: TGTGCCAACAGCCTTGAGGGCCTCCATGGCTACACCTTC; CDR3aa: CANSLEGLHGYTF
d_gene: NA; j_gene: TRBJ2-5; v_gene: TRBV20-1; abundance: many; CDR3nt: TGCAGTGCTAGTGCGCGGACCAGCTTAGAGACCCAGTACTTC; CDR3aa: CSASARTSLETQYF
d_gene: NA; j_gene: TRBJ1-1; v_gene: TRBV6-5; abundance: few; CDR3nt: TGTGCCAGCAGTCCGGAAATACCGGGGCCCCGTCACACTGAAGCTTTCTTT; CDR3aa: CASSPEIPGPRHTEAFF
d_gene: NA; j_gene: TRBJ2-1; v_gene: TRBV4-3; abundance: NA; CDR3nt: TGCGCCAGCAGCCAAGATTTGGGCCAGTACAATGAGCAGTTCTTC; CDR3aa: CASSQDLGQYNEQFF
d_gene: TRBD2; j_gene: TRBJ2-1; v_gene: TRBV27; abundance: NA; CDR3nt: TGTGCCAGCAGTTTACTGAGCCCGGGAGGTTCCTACAATGAGCAGTTCTTC; CDR3aa: CASSLLSPGGSYNEQFF
d_gene: TRBD2; j_gene: TRBJ2-7; v_gene: TRBV12-3/TRBV12-4; abundance: NA; CDR3nt: TGTGCCAGCAGTTTAGTTCTAGCGGGAAGCTACGAGCAGTACTTC; CDR3aa: CASSLVLAGSYEQYF
d_gene: NA; j_gene: TRBJ2-2; v_gene: TRBV28; abundance: NA; CDR3nt: TGTGCCAGCACCCCCCCACCACGGCAGACAAACACCGGGGAGCTGTTTTTT; CDR3aa: CASTPPPRQTNTGELFF
d_gene: NA; j_gene: TRBJ2-1; v_gene: TRBV11-2; abundance: NA; CDR3nt: TGTGCCAGCAGCCGACTAGAGCGCAATGAGCAGTTCTTC; CDR3aa: CASSRLERNEQFF
d_gene: TRBD2; j_gene: TRBJ2-5; v_gene: TRBV20-1; abundance: few; CDR3nt: TGCAGTGCTAGTCCGCTCCCGGGACTAGCGGGAGCAGAAAGGGGAGAGACCCAGTACTTC; CDR3aa: CSASPLPGLAGAERGETQYF
d_gene: NA; j_gene: TRBJ1-5; v_gene: TRBV28; abundance: NA; CDR3nt: TGTGCCAGCAGTTACCGTTTCCTAGGCGATCAGCCCCAGCATTTT; CDR3aa: CASSYRFLGDQPQHF
d_gene: NA; j_gene: TRBJ2-7; v_gene: TRBV20-1; abundance: many; CDR3nt: TGCAGTGCTAGACAGGGGGGTTACGACGAGCAGTACTTC; CDR3aa: CSARQGGYDEQYF
d_gene: NA; j_gene: TRBJ1-1; v_gene: TRBV7-9; abundance: many; CDR3nt: TGTGCCAGCAGCTTTCCGGGACACCCTGAAGCTTTCTTT; CDR3aa: CASSFPGHPEAFF
d_gene: NA; j_gene: TRBJ2-3; v_gene: TRBV6-2/TRBV6-3; abundance: few; CDR3nt: TGTGCCAGCAGTTACTCCCATAGCACAGATACGCAGTATTTT; CDR3aa: CASSYSHSTDTQYF
d_gene: NA; j_gene: TRBJ2-3; v_gene: TRBV30; abundance: many; CDR3nt: TGTGCCTGGAGCAGAGGGGGAAGAGATACGCAGTATTTT; CDR3aa: CAWSRGGRDTQYF
d_gene: TRBD1; j_gene: TRBJ2-7; v_gene: TRBV20-1; abundance: few; CDR3nt: TGCAGTGCTAGAGGCTTGGGGACAGGGAGCGAGCAGTACTTC; CDR3aa: CSARGLGTGSEQYF
d_gene: NA; j_gene: TRBJ2-5; v_gene: TRBV12-3/TRBV12-4; abundance: many; CDR3nt: TGTGCCAGCAGTTCACTTAGTAAAGAGACCCAGTACTTC; CDR3aa: CASSSLSKETQYF
d_gene: NA; j_gene: TRBJ2-7; v_gene: TRBV5-1; abundance: many; CDR3nt: TGCGCCAGCAGCTTGGACGGGGTTAATTCCTACGAGCAGTACTTC; CDR3aa: CASSLDGVNSYEQYF
d_gene: NA; j_gene: TRBJ2-7; v_gene: TRBV12-3/TRBV12-4; abundance: few; CDR3nt: TGTGCCAGCAGTTCCCCCTTACAGGGCATCAACGAGCAGTACTTC; CDR3aa: CASSSPLQGINEQYF
d_gene: NA; j_gene: TRBJ2-1; v_gene: TRBV23-1; abundance: NA; CDR3nt: TGCGCCAGCAGTCAATACGACAGAGGACCTGAAAAACGTGTTCCCACCCGAGGTCGCTGGTTCTTC; CDR3aa: CASSQYDRGPEKRVPTRGRWFF
d_gene: NA; j_gene: TRBJ2-3; v_gene: TRBV6-2/TRBV6-3; abundance: many; CDR3nt: TGTGCCAGTTCGACAGATTGGTCGGATACGCAGTATTTT; CDR3aa: CASSTDWSDTQYF
d_gene: NA; j_gene: TRBJ2-3; v_gene: TRBV6-5; abundance: few; CDR3nt: TGTGCCAGCAGTTTTAGGGCCGGGTGGGATACGCAGTATTTT; CDR3aa: CASSFRAGWDTQYF
d_gene: NA; j_gene: TRBJ1-1; v_gene: TRBV7-9; abundance: many; CDR3nt: TGTGCCAGCAGCTCCCTCAAACGACCGGCGTTAAACACTGAAGCTTTCTTT; CDR3aa: CASSSLKRPALNTEAFF
d_gene: TRBD1; j_gene: TRBJ2-1; v_gene: TRBV30; abundance: NA; CDR3nt: TGTGCCTGGAACCCGGGACAGGGGGCGAGTGAGCAGTTCTTC; CDR3aa: CAWNPGQGASEQFF
d_gene: TRBD1; j_gene: TRBJ2-2; v_gene: TRBV3-1; abundance: few; CDR3nt: TGTGCCAGCAGTCTGGACAGGGGGCTAAGGACCGGGGAGCTGTTTTTT; CDR3aa: CASSLDRGLRTGELFF
d_gene: NA; j_gene: TRBJ1-5; v_gene: TRBV4-3; abundance: few; CDR3nt: TGCGCCAGCAGCCAACGAACCGGGACCCCGTATCAGCCCCAGCATTTT; CDR3aa: CASSQRTGTPYQPQHF
d_gene: NA; j_gene: TRBJ2-1; v_gene: TRBV4-3; abundance: few; CDR3nt: TGCGCCAGCAGCCAAGAACAACGATCGGGTACCTACAATGAGCAGTTCTTC; CDR3aa: CASSQEQRSGTYNEQFF